A single sample is the source of the 3 T cell receptor beta chains below, sequenced in a study of cytomegalovirus exposure and HLA in healthy donors. Method: immunoSEQ multiplex PCR; TCRdb's copy keeps in-frame clones and lacks some. The sample carries around 150,000 clones, around 80% recorded once. Specimen: PBMCs. Every receptor here comes from a man aged 25-40 years in good health and CMV-seropositive.

In regard to this clone: An end of the junction does not agree with germline; a read error may underlie this. The rearrangement links TRBV7-8 to TRBJ1-3, with a tentative D call TRBD1 (5 bases). Germline-derived CDR1 and CDR2 are SGHVS and FQNEAQ. The CDR3 has 13 amino acids. The chain's CDR3 is CASSLGQGSTIYF. The CDR3 DNA reads as TGTGCCAGCAGCTTGGGGCAGGGAAGCACCATATATTTT.

Points on this clone: This sample includes further DNA sequences coding for the same CDR3. The chain combines TRBV2 with TRBJ1-2, with D possibly being TRBD1 (5 bases). Deletions cut 1 base from V and 5 bases from J, with 8 bases between. Germline V gives CDR1 SNHLY, CDR2 FYNNEI. This CDR3 region has 13 residues. The CDR3 spells CASSEEAGYGYTF. In nucleotides, the CDR3 is TGTGCCAGCAGTGAAGAGGCAGGGTATGGCTACACCTTC.

The genes are TRBV2 and TRBJ2-7; tentatively, D is TRBD1 (6 bases). CDR1 is SNHLY, CDR2 FYNNEI, per germline. The V gene lost 2 bases and the J gene lost 12 bases, with 14 bases spanning the gap. The length of the CDR3 is 12 residues. The CDR3 DNA follows: TGTGCCAGCAGTGAATCTTCACAGGGAAGGTACTTC. Translating gives CASSESSQGRYF.